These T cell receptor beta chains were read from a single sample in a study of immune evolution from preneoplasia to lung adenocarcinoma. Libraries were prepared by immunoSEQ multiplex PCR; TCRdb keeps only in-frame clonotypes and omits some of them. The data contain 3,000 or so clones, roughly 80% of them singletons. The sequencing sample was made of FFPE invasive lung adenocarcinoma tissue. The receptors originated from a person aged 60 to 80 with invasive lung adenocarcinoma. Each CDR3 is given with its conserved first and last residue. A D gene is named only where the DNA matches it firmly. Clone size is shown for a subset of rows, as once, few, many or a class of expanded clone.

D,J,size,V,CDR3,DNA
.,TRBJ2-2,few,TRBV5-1,CSSSLTGSNTGELFF,TGCTCCAGCAGCTTGACGGGATCGAACACCGGGGAGCTGTTTTTT
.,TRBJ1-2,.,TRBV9,CASSGDRMGYGYTF,TGTGCCAGCAGCGGAGACAGGATGGGATATGGCTACACCTTC
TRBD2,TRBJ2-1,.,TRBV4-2,CASSQEWSGLAYEQFF,TGTGCCAGCAGCCAAGAATGGTCGGGACTAGCCTATGAGCAGTTCTTC
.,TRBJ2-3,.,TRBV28,CASSLLGPRTDTQYF,TGTGCCAGCAGTTTATTGGGGCCTCGCACAGATACGCAGTATTTT
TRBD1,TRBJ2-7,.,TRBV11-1,CASSTRQGKYEQYF,TGTGCCAGCAGCACCAGACAGGGCAAATACGAGCAGTACTTC
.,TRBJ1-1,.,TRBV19,CASKGGQGDTEAFF,TGTGCCAGTAAGGGTGGGCAGGGCGACACTGAAGCTTTCTTT
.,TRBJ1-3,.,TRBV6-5,CASSDGAGNTIYF,TGTGCCAGCAGCGATGGGGCTGGAAACACCATATATTTT
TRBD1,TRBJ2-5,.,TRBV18,CASSPTGEETQYF,TGTGCCAGCTCCCCGACAGGGGAAGAGACCCAGTACTTC
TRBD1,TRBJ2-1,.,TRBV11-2,CASSSRDRTYNEQFF,TGTGCCAGCAGCTCCAGGGACAGGACCTACAATGAGCAGTTCTTC
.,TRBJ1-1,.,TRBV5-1,CASSSSPGATEAFF,TGCGCCAGCAGCTCCAGCCCAGGGGCCACTGAAGCTTTCTTT
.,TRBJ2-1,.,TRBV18,CASSFGRNNEQFF,TGTGCCAGCTCATTTGGACGGAACAATGAGCAGTTCTTC
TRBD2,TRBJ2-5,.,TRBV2,CASTRTSGSETQYF,TGTGCCAGCACCCGGACTAGCGGGAGTGAGACCCAGTACTTC
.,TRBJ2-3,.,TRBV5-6,CASSLSWPTDTQYF,TGTGCCAGCAGCTTGAGTTGGCCCACAGATACGCAGTATTTT
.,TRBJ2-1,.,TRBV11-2,CASSEGPAWQFF,TGTGCCAGCAGCGAGGGCCCAGCGTGGCAGTTCTTC
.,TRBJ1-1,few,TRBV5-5,CASSFRGTEAFF,TGTGCCAGCAGCTTTCGGGGAACTGAAGCTTTCTTT
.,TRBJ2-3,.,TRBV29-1,CSVEVRDTQYF,TGCAGCGTTGAAGTCAGAGATACGCAGTATTTT
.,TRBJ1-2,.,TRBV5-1,CASSRDTGGNYGYIF,TGCGCCAGCAGCAGGGACACCGGAGGTAACTATGGCTACATCTTC
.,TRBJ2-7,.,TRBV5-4,CASSLGTASSYEQYF,TGTGCCAGCAGCTTGGGCACAGCAAGCTCCTACGAGCAGTACTTC
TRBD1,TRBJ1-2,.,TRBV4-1,CASSQFLQGARGYTF,TGCGCCAGCAGCCAATTCCTACAGGGGGCGCGGGGCTACACCTTC
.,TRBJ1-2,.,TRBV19,CASRDRSNYGYTF,TGTGCCAGTAGAGACAGGTCTAACTATGGCTACACCTTC
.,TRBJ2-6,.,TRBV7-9,CASSSNRAGTNVLTF,TGTGCCAGCAGCTCGAACAGGGCTGGGACCAACGTCCTGACTTTC
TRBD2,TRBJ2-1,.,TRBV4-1,CASSQRMAGGHYNEQFF,TGCGCCAGCAGCCAAAGAATGGCGGGAGGACACTACAATGAGCAGTTCTTC
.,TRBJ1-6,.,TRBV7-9,CASSSTGINSPLHF,TGTGCCAGCAGTTCAACAGGGATTAATTCACCCCTCCACTTT
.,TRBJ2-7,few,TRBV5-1,CASSAEGHPQEEQYF,TGCGCCAGCAGCGCTGAGGGACACCCCCAGGAGGAGCAGTACTTC
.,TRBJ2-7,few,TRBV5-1,CASSLASRGLGEQYF,TGCGCCAGCAGCTTGGCCAGCCGGGGCCTGGGCGAGCAGTACTTC
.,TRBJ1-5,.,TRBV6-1,CASNDLEVQPQHF,TGTGCCAGCAATGACCTCGAAGTTCAGCCCCAGCATTTT
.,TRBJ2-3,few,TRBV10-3,CAITRDPADTQYF,TGTGCCATCACCCGGGACCCAGCGGATACGCAGTATTTT
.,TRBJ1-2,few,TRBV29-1,CSVVGPERTGYTF,TGCAGCGTTGTGGGCCCGGAACGTACTGGCTACACCTTC
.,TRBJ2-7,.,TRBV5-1,CSSRYREGAYEQYF,TGCTCCAGCAGATACAGGGAAGGGGCCTACGAGCAGTACTTC